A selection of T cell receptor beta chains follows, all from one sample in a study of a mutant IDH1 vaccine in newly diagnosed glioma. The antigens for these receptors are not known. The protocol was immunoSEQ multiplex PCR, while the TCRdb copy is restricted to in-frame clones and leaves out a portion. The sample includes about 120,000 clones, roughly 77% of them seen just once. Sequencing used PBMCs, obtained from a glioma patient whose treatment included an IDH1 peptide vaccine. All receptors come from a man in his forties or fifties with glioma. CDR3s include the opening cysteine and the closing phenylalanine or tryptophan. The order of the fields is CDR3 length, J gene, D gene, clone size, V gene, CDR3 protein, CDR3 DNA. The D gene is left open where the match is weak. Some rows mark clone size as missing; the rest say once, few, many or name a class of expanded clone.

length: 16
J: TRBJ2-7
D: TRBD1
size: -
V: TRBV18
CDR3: CASSLVFGTDTYEQYF
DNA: TGTGCCAGCTCGCTTGTCTTCGGGACAGATACCTACGAGCAGTACTTC

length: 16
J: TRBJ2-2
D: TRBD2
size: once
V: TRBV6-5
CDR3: CANSYRRGGNTGELFF
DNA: TGTGCCAACAGTTACCGGCGGGGGGGTAACACCGGGGAGCTGTTTTTT

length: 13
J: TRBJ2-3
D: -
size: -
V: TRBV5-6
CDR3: CASSLAGRDTQYF
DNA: TGTGCCAGCAGCTTGGCAGGGCGGGATACGCAGTATTTT

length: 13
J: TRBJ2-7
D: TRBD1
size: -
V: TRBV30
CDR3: CAWIRGQGNEQYF
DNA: TGTGCCTGGATTCGGGGACAGGGGAACGAGCAGTACTTC

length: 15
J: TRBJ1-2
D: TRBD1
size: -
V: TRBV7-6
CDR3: CASSFRRDSIGGYTF
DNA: TGTGCCAGCAGCTTTCGCAGGGACAGTATTGGTGGCTACACCTTC

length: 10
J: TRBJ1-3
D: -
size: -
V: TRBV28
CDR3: CASFGNTIYF
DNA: TGTGCCAGCTTTGGAAACACCATATATTTT

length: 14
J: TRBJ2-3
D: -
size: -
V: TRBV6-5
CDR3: CASMRGIGTDTQYF
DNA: TGTGCCAGCATGAGGGGCATCGGCACAGATACGCAGTATTTT

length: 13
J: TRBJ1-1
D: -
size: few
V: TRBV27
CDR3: CASSLSSGLVAFF
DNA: TGTGCCAGCAGTTTATCATCAGGGCTAGTAGCTTTCTTT

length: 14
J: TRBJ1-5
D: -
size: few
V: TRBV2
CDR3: CASRSLALNQPQHF
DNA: TGTGCCAGCAGGTCCTTGGCCCTCAATCAGCCCCAGCATTTT

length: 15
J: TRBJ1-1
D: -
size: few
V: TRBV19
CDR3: CASSDGDGGSTEAFF
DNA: TGTGCCAGTAGTGATGGGGATGGGGGTAGCACTGAAGCTTTCTTT

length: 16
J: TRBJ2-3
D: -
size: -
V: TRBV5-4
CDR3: CASTNREGESTDTQYF
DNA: TGTGCCAGCACCAACCGTGAGGGGGAAAGCACAGATACGCAGTATTTT

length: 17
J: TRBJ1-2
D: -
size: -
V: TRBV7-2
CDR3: CASSLEGTALANYGYTF
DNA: TGTGCCAGCAGCTTAGAGGGGACGGCCCTAGCTAACTATGGCTACACCTTC

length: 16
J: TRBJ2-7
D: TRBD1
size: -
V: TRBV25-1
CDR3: CASSELEGQTTYEQYF
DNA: TGTGCCAGCAGTGAACTCGAGGGACAGACTACCTACGAGCAGTACTTC

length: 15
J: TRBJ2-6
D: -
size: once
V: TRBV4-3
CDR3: CASSQALSGANVLTF
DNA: TGCGCCAGCAGCCAAGCTCTCTCTGGGGCCAACGTCCTGACTTTC

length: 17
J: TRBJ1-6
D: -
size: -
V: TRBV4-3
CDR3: CASSQDRAGRSNSPLHF
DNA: TGCGCCAGCAGCCAAGATCGGGCAGGGCGAAGTAATTCACCCCTCCACTTT

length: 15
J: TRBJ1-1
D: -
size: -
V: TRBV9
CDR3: CASSVGGLSYTEAFF
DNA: TGTGCCAGCAGCGTAGGAGGCCTCAGTTACACTGAAGCTTTCTTT

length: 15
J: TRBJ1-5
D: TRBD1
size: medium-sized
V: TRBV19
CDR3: CASSIWTGPLRPQHF
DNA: TGTGCCAGTAGTATCTGGACAGGGCCCCTACGGCCCCAGCATTTT

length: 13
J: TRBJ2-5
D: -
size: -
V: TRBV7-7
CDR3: CASSAPWGETQYF
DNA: TGTGCTAGCAGCGCCCCTTGGGGAGAGACCCAGTACTTC

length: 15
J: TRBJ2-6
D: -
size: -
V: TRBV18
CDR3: CASSPNGAGANVLTF
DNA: TGTGCCAGCTCACCAAATGGCGCTGGGGCCAACGTCCTGACTTTC

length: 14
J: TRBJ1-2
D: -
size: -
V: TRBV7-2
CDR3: CASSSFRKGGGYTF
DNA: TGTGCCAGCAGCTCCTTTAGAAAAGGGGGAGGCTACACCTTC

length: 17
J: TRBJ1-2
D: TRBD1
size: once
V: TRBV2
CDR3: CASSYLPGQGASYGYTF
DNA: TGTGCCAGCAGTTACCTCCCCGGACAGGGGGCCTCCTATGGCTACACCTTC

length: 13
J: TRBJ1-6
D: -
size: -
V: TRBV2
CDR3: CASEADRDSPLHF
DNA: TGTGCCAGCGAAGCCGATAGGGATTCACCCCTCCACTTT

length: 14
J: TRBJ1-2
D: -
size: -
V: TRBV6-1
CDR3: CASSELGAGLGYTF
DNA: TGTGCCAGCAGTGAATTGGGTGCGGGATTAGGCTACACCTTC

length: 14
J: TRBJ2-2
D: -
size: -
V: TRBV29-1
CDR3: CSGGNLANTGELFF
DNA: TGCAGCGGGGGCAACCTTGCGAACACCGGGGAGCTGTTTTTT

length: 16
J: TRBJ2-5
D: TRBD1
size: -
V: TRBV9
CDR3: CASSPRQGDIQETQYF
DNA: TGTGCCAGCAGCCCCCGACAGGGGGACATCCAAGAGACCCAGTACTTC

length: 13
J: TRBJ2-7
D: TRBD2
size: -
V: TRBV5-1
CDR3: CASSPGLDYEQYF
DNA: TGCGCCAGCAGCCCAGGACTAGACTACGAGCAGTACTTC

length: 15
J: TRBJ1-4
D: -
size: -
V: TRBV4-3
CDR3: CASSQFSATNEKLFF
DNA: TGCGCCAGCAGCCAGTTCAGTGCAACTAATGAAAAACTGTTTTTT

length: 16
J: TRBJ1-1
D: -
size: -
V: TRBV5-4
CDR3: CASSPRQQGPNTEAFF
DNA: TGTGCCAGCAGCCCCCGCCAACAGGGCCCGAACACTGAAGCTTTCTTT

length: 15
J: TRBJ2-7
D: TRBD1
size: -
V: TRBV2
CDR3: CASNFNPGQPYEQYF
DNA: TGTGCCAGCAACTTTAACCCGGGACAGCCCTACGAGCAGTACTTC

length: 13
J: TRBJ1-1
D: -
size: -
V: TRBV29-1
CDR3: CSAQGGVNTEAFF
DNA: TGCAGCGCCCAGGGAGGGGTGAACACTGAAGCTTTCTTT

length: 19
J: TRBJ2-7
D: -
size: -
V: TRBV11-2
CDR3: CASSPTRRTETPQAYEQYF
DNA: TGTGCCAGCAGCCCTACCCGTAGGACAGAGACGCCGCAAGCCTACGAGCAGTACTTC

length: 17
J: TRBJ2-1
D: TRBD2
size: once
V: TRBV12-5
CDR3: CASGLGNSGAPYNEQFF
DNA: TGTGCTAGTGGTTTAGGGAATAGCGGGGCACCTTACAATGAGCAGTTCTTC

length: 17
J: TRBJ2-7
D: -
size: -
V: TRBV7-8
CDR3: CASSLAWGITGPVEQYF
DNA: TGTGCCAGCAGCTTAGCATGGGGGATAACAGGGCCGGTCGAGCAGTACTTC

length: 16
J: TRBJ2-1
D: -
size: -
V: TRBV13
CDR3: CASITSGGRRYNEQFF
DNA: TGTGCCAGCATCACCAGTGGGGGCAGGCGCTACAATGAGCAGTTCTTC

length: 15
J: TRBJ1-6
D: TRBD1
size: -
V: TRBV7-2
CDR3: CASSLGGPGGSPLHF
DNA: TGTGCCAGCAGCTTAGGTGGGCCAGGGGGATCACCCCTCCACTTT

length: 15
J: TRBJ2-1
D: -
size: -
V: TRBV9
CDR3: CASSVALGLSSEQFF
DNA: TGTGCCAGCAGCGTAGCTTTGGGGCTCAGTAGTGAGCAGTTCTTC

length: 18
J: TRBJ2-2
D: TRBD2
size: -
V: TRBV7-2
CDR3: CASSSRAGLAANTGELFF
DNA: TGTGCCAGCAGCTCCAGGGCCGGGCTAGCGGCCAACACCGGGGAGCTGTTTTTT

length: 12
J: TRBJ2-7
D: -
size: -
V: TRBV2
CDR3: CASSEEDYEQYF
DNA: TGTGCCAGCAGTGAAGAGGACTACGAGCAGTACTTC

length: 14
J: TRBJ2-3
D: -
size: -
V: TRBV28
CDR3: CASSLLRFVDTQYF
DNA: TGTGCCAGCAGTTTATTAAGGTTTGTCGATACGCAGTATTTT

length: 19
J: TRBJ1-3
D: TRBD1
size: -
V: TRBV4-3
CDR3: CASSQGPGTGSGAGNTIYF
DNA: TGCGCCAGCAGCCAAGGACCCGGGACAGGGTCCGGCGCTGGAAACACCATATATTTT

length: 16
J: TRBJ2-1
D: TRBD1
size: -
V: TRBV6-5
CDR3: CASSYSRTGSYNEQFF
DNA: TGTGCCAGCAGTTACTCACGGACAGGAAGCTACAATGAGCAGTTCTTC

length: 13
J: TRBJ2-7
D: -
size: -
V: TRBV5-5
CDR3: CASSLETPYEQYF
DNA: TGTGCCAGCAGCTTGGAGACACCATACGAGCAGTACTTC

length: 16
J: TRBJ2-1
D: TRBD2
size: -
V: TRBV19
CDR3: CASSITSGGPTNEQFF
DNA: TGTGCCAGTAGCATCACTAGCGGGGGGCCCACAAATGAGCAGTTCTTC

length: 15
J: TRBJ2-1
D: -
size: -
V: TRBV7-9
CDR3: CASSPNSGDYNEQFF
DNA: TGTGCCAGCAGCCCTAACTCCGGGGACTACAATGAGCAGTTCTTC

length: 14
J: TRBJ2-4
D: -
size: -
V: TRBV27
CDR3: CASSSLLAKNIQYF
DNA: TGTGCCAGCAGTTCTTTGTTAGCCAAAAACATTCAGTACTTC

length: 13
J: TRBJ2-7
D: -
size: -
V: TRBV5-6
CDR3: CASSGRGAREQYF
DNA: TGTGCCAGCAGTGGGAGGGGGGCGCGTGAGCAGTACTTC

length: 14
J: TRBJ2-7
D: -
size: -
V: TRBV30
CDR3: CAWSAGTITYEQYF
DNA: TGTGCCTGGAGCGCCGGTACGATCACCTACGAGCAGTACTTC

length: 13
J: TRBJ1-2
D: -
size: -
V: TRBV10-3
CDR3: CAISEDRNYGYTF
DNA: TGTGCCATCAGTGAGGACAGAAATTATGGCTACACCTTC

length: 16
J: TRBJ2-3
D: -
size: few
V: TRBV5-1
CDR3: CASSPPGTGSTDTQYF
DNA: TGCGCCAGCAGCCCGCCCGGGACGGGAAGCACAGATACGCAGTATTTT

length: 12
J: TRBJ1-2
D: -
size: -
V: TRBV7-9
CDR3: CASSLGPYGYTF
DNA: TGTGCCAGCAGCTTAGGTCCCTATGGCTACACCTTC

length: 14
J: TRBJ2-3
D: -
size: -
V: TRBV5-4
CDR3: CASSLEQRKDTQYF
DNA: TGTGCCAGCAGCTTGGAACAGAGGAAAGATACGCAGTATTTT

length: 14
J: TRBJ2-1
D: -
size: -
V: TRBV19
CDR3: CASRHHLDPNRQFF
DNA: TGTGCCAGTAGGCATCATTTGGACCCCAACAGGCAGTTCTTC

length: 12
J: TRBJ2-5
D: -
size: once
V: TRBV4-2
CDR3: CASSPSTETQYF
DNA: TGTGCCAGCAGCCCGAGCACCGAGACCCAGTACTTC

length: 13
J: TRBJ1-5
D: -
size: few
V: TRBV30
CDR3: CAWSLGGEQPQHF
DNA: TGTGCCTGGAGTTTGGGGGGAGAGCAGCCCCAGCATTTT

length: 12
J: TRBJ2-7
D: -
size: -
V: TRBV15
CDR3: CATSNRDYEQYF
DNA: TGTGCCACCAGCAACAGGGATTACGAGCAGTACTTC